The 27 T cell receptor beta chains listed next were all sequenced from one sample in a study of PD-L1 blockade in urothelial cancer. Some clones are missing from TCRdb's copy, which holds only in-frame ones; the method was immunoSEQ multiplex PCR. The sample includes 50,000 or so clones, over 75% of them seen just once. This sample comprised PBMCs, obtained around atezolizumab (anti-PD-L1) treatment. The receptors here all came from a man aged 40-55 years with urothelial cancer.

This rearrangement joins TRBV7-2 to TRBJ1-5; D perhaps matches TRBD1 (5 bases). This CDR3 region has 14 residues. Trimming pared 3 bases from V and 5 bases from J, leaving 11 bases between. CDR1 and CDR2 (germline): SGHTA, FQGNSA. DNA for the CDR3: TGTGCCAGCAGCTTGCAGGGATTATATCAGCCCCAGCATTTT. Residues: CASSLQGLYQPQHF. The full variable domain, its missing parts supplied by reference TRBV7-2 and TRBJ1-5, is GAGVSQSPSNKVTEKGKDVELRCDPISGHTALYWYRQSLGQGLEFLIYFQGNSAPDKSGLPSDRFSAERTGGSVSTLTIQRTQQEDSAVYLCASSLQGLYQPQHFGDGTRLSIL.

The chain's CDR3 is CASSQDRGGGNTIYF. As DNA, the CDR3 is TGTGCCAGCAGCCAAGATCGGGGAGGGGGAAACACCATATATTTT. The J gene is TRBJ1-3, the V gene TRBV14; D uncertain. Between the trimmed V and J ends, which lost 0 bases and 4 bases, there was a span of 10 bases. Germline loops: CDR1 SGHDN, CDR2 FVKESK. The CDR3 has 15 residues.

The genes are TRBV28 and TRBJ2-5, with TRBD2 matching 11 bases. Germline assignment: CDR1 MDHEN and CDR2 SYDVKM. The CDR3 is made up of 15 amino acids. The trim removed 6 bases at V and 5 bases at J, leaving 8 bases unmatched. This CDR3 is CASRRIAGGRETQYF. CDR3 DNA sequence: TGTGCCAGCAGACGTATAGCGGGAGGGCGTGAGACCCAGTACTTC. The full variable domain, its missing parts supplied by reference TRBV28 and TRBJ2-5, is DVKVTQSSRYLVKRTGEKVFLECVQDMDHENMFWYRQDPGLGLRLIYFSYDVKMKEKGDIPEGYSVSREKKERFSLILESASTNQTSMYLCASRRIAGGRETQYFGPGTRLLVL.

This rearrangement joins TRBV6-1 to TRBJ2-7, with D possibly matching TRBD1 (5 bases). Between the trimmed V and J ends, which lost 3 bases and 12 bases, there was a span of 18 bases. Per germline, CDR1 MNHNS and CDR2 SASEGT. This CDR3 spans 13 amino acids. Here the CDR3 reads CASSDPGRQWTYF. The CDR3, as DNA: TGTGCCAGCAGTGATCCCGGAAGACAGTGGACGTACTTC.

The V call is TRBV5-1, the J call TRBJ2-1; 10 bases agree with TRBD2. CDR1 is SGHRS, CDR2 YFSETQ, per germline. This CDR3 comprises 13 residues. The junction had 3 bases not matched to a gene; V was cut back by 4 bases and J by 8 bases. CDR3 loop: CASSTGLAYEQFF. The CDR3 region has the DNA TGCGCCAGCAGCACGGGACTAGCGTATGAGCAGTTCTTC.

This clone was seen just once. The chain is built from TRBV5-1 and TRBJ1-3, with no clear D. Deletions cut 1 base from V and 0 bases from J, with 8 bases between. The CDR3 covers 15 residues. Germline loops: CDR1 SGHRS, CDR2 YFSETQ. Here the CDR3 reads CASSLSDFSGNTIYF. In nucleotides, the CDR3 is TGCGCCAGCAGCTTGAGCGACTTCTCTGGAAACACCATATATTTT.

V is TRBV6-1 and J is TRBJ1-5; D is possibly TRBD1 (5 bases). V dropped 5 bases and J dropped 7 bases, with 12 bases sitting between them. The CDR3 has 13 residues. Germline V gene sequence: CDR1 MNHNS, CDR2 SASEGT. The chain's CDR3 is CASSFQGNQPQHF. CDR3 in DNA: TGTGCCAGCAGTTTCCAGGGAAACCAGCCCCAGCATTTT.

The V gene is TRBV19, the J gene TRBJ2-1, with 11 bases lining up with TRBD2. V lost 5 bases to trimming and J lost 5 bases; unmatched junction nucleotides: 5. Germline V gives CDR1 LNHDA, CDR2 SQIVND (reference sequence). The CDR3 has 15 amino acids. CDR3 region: CASSVTSGSHNEQFF. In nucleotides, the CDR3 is TGTGCCAGTAGTGTAACTAGCGGGAGTCACAATGAGCAGTTCTTC.

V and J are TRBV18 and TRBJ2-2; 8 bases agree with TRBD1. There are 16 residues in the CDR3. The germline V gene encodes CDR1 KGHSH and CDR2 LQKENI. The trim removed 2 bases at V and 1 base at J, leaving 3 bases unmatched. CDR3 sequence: CASSPWGQVNTGELFF. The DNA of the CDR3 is TGTGCCAGCTCACCATGGGGACAGGTGAACACCGGGGAGCTGTTTTTT.

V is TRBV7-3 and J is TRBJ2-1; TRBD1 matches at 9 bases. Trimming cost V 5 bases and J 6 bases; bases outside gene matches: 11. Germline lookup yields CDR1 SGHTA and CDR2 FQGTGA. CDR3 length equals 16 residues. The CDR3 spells CASSLASGTGLNEQFF. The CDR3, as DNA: TGTGCCAGCAGCCTCGCATCCGGGACAGGGCTCAATGAGCAGTTCTTC.

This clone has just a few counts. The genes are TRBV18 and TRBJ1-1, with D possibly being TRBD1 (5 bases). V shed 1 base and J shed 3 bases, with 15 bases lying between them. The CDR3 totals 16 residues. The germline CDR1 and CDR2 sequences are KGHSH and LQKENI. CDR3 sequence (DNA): TGTGCCAGCTCACCACTACAGGTGGGGGAGGACACTGAAGCTTTCTTT. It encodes CASSPLQVGEDTEAFF.

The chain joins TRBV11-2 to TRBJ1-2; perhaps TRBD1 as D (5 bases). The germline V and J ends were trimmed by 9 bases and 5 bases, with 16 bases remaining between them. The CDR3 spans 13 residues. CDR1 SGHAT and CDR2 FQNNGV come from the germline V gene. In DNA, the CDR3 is TGTGCCAGTAGCGCCAACCGACAGTATGGCTACACCTTC. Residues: CASSANRQYGYTF.

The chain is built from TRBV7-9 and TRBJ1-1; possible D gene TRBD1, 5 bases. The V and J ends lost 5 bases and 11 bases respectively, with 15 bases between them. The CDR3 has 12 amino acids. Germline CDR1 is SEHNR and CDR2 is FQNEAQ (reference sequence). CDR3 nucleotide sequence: TGTGCCAGCAGCCCCCAGGGAGGGTCGGCTTTCTTT. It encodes CASSPQGGSAFF. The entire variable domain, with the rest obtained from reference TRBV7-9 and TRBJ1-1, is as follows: DTGVSQNPRHKITKRGQNVTFRCDPISEHNRLYWYRQTLGQGPEFLTYFQNEAQLEKSRLLSDRFSAERPKGSFSTLEIQRTEQGDSAMYLCASSPQGGSAFFGQGTRLTVV.

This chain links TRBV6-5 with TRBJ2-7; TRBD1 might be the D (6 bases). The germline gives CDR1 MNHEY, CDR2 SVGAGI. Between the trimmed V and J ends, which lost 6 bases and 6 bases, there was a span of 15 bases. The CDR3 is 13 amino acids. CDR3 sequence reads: CASSWETGSEQYF. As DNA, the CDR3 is TGTGCCAGCAGCTGGGAAACAGGGAGCGAGCAGTACTTC.

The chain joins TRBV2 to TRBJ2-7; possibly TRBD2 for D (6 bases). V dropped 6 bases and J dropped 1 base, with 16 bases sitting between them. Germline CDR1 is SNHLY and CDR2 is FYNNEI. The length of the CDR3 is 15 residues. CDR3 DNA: TGTGCCAGCAGGGCCCCGGGACTCCAGTCCTACGAGCAGTACTTC. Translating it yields CASRAPGLQSYEQYF.

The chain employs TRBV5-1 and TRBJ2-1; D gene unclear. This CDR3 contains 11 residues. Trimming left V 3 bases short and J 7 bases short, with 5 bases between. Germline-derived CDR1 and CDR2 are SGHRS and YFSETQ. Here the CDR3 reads CASSSLNEQFF. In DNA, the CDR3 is TGCGCCAGCAGCTCCCTTAATGAGCAGTTCTTC.

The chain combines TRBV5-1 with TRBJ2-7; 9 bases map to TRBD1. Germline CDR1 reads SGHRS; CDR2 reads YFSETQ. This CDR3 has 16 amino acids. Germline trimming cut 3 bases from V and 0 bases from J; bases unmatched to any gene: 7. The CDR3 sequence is CASSWDGTGSSYEQYF. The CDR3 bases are TGCGCCAGCAGCTGGGACGGGACAGGGAGCTCCTACGAGCAGTACTTC.

CDR3 protein: CASSQDRTGPRSDTQYF. CDR3 in DNA: TGCGCCAGCAGCCAAGATCGGACAGGGCCACGGTCAGATACGCAGTATTTT. V and J are TRBV4-1 and TRBJ2-3; 8 bases line up with TRBD1. Germline CDR1 and CDR2: MGHRA and YSYEKL. The V gene end was trimmed by 0 bases and the J gene end by 4 bases; junction bases not matched to a gene: 9. The CDR3 is 17 amino acids.

Written as DNA, the CDR3 is TGTGCCAGCAGTTTTGGCGGGGGGGGCAGGGGGGGCTACACCTTC. It yields the protein CASSFGGGGRGGYTF. This rearrangement joins TRBV27 to TRBJ1-2, with 7 bases fitting TRBD1. The CDR3 spans 15 residues. Germline trimming cut 3 bases from V and 8 bases from J; bases unmatched to any gene: 12. In germline, CDR1 is MNHEY, CDR2 SMNVEV (reference sequence).

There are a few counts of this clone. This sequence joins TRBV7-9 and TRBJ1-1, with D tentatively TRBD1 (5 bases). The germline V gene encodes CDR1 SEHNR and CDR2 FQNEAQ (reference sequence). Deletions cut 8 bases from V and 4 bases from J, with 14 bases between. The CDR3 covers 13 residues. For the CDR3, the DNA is TGTGCCAGCTCCATGCAGGGCTCCACTGAAGCTTTCTTT. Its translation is CASSMQGSTEAFF.

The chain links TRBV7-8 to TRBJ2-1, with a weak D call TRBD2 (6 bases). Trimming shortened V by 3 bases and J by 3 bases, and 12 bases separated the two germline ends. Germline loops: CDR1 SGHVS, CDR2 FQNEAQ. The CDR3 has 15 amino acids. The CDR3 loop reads CASSFAGPIYNEQFF. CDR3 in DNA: TGTGCCAGCAGCTTCGCGGGGCCTATCTACAATGAGCAGTTCTTC.

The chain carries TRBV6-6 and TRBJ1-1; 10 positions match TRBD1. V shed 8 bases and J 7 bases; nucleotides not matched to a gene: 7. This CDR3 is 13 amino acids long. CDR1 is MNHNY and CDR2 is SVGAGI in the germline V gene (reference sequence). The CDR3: CASRGQGGGEAFF. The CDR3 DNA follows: TGTGCCAGCCGAGGACAGGGGGGCGGTGAAGCTTTCTTT.

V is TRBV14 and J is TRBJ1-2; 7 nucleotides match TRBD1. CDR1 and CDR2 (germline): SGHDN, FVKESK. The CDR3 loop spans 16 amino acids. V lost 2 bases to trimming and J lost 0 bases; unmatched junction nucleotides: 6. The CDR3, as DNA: TGTGCCAGCAGCCAACTGAGGACAGGAGCTAACTATGGCTACACCTTC. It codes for CASSQLRTGANYGYTF.

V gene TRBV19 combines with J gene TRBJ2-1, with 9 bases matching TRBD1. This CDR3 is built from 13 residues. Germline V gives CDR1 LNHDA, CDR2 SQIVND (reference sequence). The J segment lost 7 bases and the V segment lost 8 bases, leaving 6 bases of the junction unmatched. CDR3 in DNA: TGTGCCAGTCGGACAGGGGCTACGAATGAGCAGTTCTTC. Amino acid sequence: CASRTGATNEQFF.

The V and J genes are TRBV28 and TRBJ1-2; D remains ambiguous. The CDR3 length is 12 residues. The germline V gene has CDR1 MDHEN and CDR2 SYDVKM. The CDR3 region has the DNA TGTGTTATACCTGTCGGGATAGAGGGCTACACCTTC. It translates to CVIPVGIEGYTF.

CDR3 protein: CASIPRGRFSYEQYF. The CDR3 DNA reads TGTGCCAGCATCCCCAGGGGGCGATTTTCCTACGAGCAGTACTTC. J is TRBJ2-7 and V is TRBV7-8, with TRBD1 matching over 8 bases. This CDR3 has 15 amino acids. CDR1 SGHVS and CDR2 FQNEAQ come from the germline V gene. Trimming cost V 7 bases and J 1 base; bases outside gene matches: 9. Full variable domain (rest looked up from reference TRBV7-8 and TRBJ2-7): GAGVSQSPRYKVAKRGQDVALRCDPISGHVSLFWYQQALGQGPEFLTYFQNEAQLDKSGLPSDRFFAERPEGSVSTLKIQRTQQEDSAVYLCASIPRGRFSYEQYFGPGTRLTVT.

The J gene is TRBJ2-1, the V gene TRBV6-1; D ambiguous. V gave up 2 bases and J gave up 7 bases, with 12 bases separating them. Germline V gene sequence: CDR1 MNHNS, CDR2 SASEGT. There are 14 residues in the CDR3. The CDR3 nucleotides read TGTGCCAGCAGTGAAAGCTGGTCCGGGAATGAGCAGTTCTTC. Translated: CASSESWSGNEQFF.